One sample yielded the 23 T cell receptor beta chains listed below, sequenced in a study of OX40 agonist ivuxolimab in advanced cancers. The repertoire was sequenced with immunoSEQ multiplex PCR; TCRdb's copy has only in-frame clones and lacks some. The sample has some 80,000 clones; 75% to 90% are singletons. Here the sequenced sample was CD4+ or CD8+ T cells sorted from blood, taken in a trial of the OX40 agonist ivuxolimab. The origin of the receptors is an adult with an advanced solid tumor such as melanoma, head and neck, liver or kidney cancer.

This chain joins TRBV15 and TRBJ1-4, with 10 positions matching TRBD1. The CDR3 consists of 18 residues. After removal of 8 bases from V and 2 bases from J, the junction contained 14 bases not matched to a gene. Germline assignment: CDR1 LNHNV and CDR2 YYDKDF (reference sequence). The CDR3 spells CATGGNGQGGSTNEKLFF. DNA for the CDR3: TGTGCCACCGGGGGAAACGGACAGGGGGGATCCACTAATGAAAAACTGTTTTTT.

V and J are TRBV4-3 and TRBJ1-3; D is unresolved. V gave up 1 base and J gave up 0 bases, with 10 bases separating them. Per germline, CDR1 LGHNA and CDR2 YSLEER. This CDR3 contains 16 residues. The CDR3 protein is CASSQAFQDSGNTIYF. The CDR3 nucleotides are TGCGCCAGCAGCCAAGCGTTTCAGGACTCTGGAAACACCATATATTTT.

The V gene is TRBV27, the J gene TRBJ2-5, with TRBD2 matching 8 bases. The V segment lost 6 bases and the J segment 5 bases; nucleotides outside the gene matches: 8. The CDR3 is 14 residues long. Looked up from germline, CDR1 is MNHEY and CDR2 is SMNVEV (reference sequence). The CDR3 DNA follows: TGTGCCAGCAGCGGACTAGCCGGAGGGGAGACCCAGTACTTC. It yields the protein CASSGLAGGETQYF.

This chain connects TRBV10-2 to TRBJ2-2; perhaps TRBD1 as D (6 bases). The CDR3 contains 14 residues. Per the germline V gene, CDR1 is WSHSY and CDR2 is SAAADI. V lost 5 bases and J 4 bases, leaving 11 bases between the germline ends. This CDR3 reads CASSPQGPTGELFF. CDR3 DNA sequence: TGCGCCAGCAGTCCGCAGGGGCCCACCGGGGAGCTGTTTTTT.

The chain recombines TRBV6-1 with TRBJ2-3, with D possibly being TRBD1 (5 bases). CDR3 length equals 14 residues. Trimming cost V 2 bases and J 6 bases, with 12 bases left between them. CDR1 is MNHNS, CDR2 SASEGT, per germline. CDR3 loop: CASSELLGVDTQYF. DNA of the CDR3: TGTGCCAGCAGTGAACTTTTAGGGGTTGATACGCAGTATTTT.

This sequence joins TRBV5-4 and TRBJ2-5; tentative D call: TRBD1 (7 bases). The ends were cut back, 9 bases at V and 0 bases at J, with 18 bases in the middle. The V gene's germline CDR1 is SGHNT and CDR2 YYREEE (reference sequence). The CDR3 extends over 15 amino acids. CDR3 amino acids: CATKDRSGHQETQYF. The CDR3 DNA sequence: TGTGCCACCAAGGACAGGAGCGGGCACCAAGAGACCCAGTACTTC.

The chain joins TRBV10-2 to TRBJ2-1, with D tentatively TRBD1 (8 bases). Germline lookup yields CDR1 WSHSY and CDR2 SAAADI. Between the trimmed V and J ends, which lost 4 bases and 7 bases, there was a span of 14 bases. The CDR3 contains 14 residues. CDR3 DNA sequence: TGCGCCAGCAGTGCAGGGGGCGGGGGTAATGAGCAGTTCTTC. This gives the protein CASSAGGGGNEQFF.

The rearrangement uses TRBV6-1 and TRBJ2-7; perhaps TRBD2 as D (5 bases). Germline-derived CDR1 and CDR2 are MNHNS and SASEGT. V gave up 7 bases and J gave up 3 bases, with 13 bases separating them. This CDR3 has 13 amino acids. The DNA of the CDR3 is TGTGCCAGCACGGGGTCGGGTTTCTACGAGCAGTACTTC. It specifies CASTGSGFYEQYF.

The rearrangement links TRBV4-3 to TRBJ1-5; D unresolved. The CDR3 is made up of 14 amino acids. The germline V and J ends were trimmed by 0 bases and 0 bases, with 3 bases remaining between them. Germline V gene data show CDR1 as LGHNA and CDR2 as YSLEER. The CDR3 bases are TGCGCCAGCAGCCAAGACGATAGCAATCAGCCCCAGCATTTT. Translation: CASSQDDSNQPQHF.

V usage is TRBV9 and J usage is TRBJ1-1; 8 nucleotides align to TRBD1. J gave up 1 base and V 1 base, and 3 bases lay outside the gene matches. Germline loops: CDR1 SGDLS, CDR2 YYNGEE. This CDR3 is built from 15 residues. DNA of the CDR3: TGTGCCAGCAGCGTATCCGGGACAGGGAACACTGAAGCTTTCTTT. Translation gives CASSVSGTGNTEAFF.

The CDR3 DNA follows: TGTGCCAGCAGTCCGTCTAGGGGACTAGCCTCCAAGCAGTACTTC. Its translation is CASSPSRGLASKQYF. V gene TRBV27 combines with J gene TRBJ2-7, with 9 bases aligning to TRBD2. This CDR3 contains 15 residues. Trimming cost V 5 bases and J 8 bases; bases outside gene matches: 13. Germline CDR1 is MNHEY and CDR2 is SMNVEV (reference sequence).

The chain employs TRBV19 and TRBJ2-1, with D maybe TRBD2 (7 bases). V was shortened by 8 bases and J by 0 bases, with 14 bases between the two germline ends. The germline V gene encodes CDR1 LNHDA and CDR2 SQIVND (reference sequence). This CDR3 region has 15 residues. CDR3 residues: CASGGGIGSYNEQFF. The CDR3 nucleotides are TGTGCCAGTGGGGGGGGCATCGGCTCCTACAATGAGCAGTTCTTC.

This chain joins TRBV21-1 and TRBJ2-7. TRBV21-1 counts as a pseudogene. The CDR3 loop spans 12 amino acids. The CDR3 DNA sequence: TGTGCCAGCAGCAATCCCTCATTCGAGCAGTACTTC. Protein product: CASSNPSFEQYF.

V gene TRBV11-2 combines with J gene TRBJ2-7, with 12 bases aligning to TRBD2. V was clipped by 4 bases and J by 7 bases; unmatched bases: 8. Germline V gene data show CDR1 as SGHAT and CDR2 as FQNNGV. The CDR3 contains 15 residues. CDR3: CASSSTSTSGSEQYF. CDR3 in DNA: TGTGCCAGCAGCTCCACATCGACTAGCGGGAGTGAGCAGTACTTC. Based on the CDR3 plus reference TRBV11-2 and TRBJ2-7, the full variable domain is EAGVAQSPRYKIIEKRQSVAFWCNPISGHATLYWYQQILGQGPKLLIQFQNNGVVDDSQLPKDRFSAERLKGVDSTLKIQPAKLEDSAVYLCASSSTSTSGSEQYFGPGTRLTVT.

The chain links TRBV18 to TRBJ2-1, with no clear D. Between the trimmed V and J ends, which lost 3 bases and 1 base, there was a span of 10 bases. The germline gives CDR1 KGHSH, CDR2 LQKENI. The CDR3 is made up of 15 amino acids. The CDR3 sequence is CASSPQTLSYNEQFF. In DNA form, the CDR3 reads TGTGCCAGCTCACCCCAGACTCTATCCTACAATGAGCAGTTCTTC.

The V and J genes are TRBV19 and TRBJ1-2; unclear D gene. Trimming removed 4 bases from V and 6 bases from J, with 9 bases in between. There are 12 residues in the CDR3. CDR1 is LNHDA, CDR2 SQIVND, per germline (reference sequence). Written as DNA, the CDR3 is TGTGCCAGTAGTAAAGGACGCGATGGCTACACCTTC. Its translation is CASSKGRDGYTF.

The chain employs TRBV5-6 and TRBJ2-3; D tentatively fits TRBD1 or TRBD2 (5 bases each). Trimming removed 4 bases at V and 3 bases at J, with 21 bases between. CDR1 and CDR2 from the germline V gene are SGHDT and YYEEEE. This CDR3 has 17 amino acids. DNA of the CDR3: TGTGCCAGCAGCGATGCCCGGGACGCACCTTTTACAGATACGCAGTATTTT. Encoded protein: CASSDARDAPFTDTQYF.

CDR3 sequence: CASSESSSGIQDTQYF. In DNA form, the CDR3 reads TGCGCCAGCAGTGAGTCGTCTAGCGGGATACAAGATACGCAGTATTTT. V gene TRBV10-1 combines with J gene TRBJ2-3; 9 nucleotides line up with TRBD2. The CDR3 loop spans 16 amino acids. The J segment lost 5 bases and the V segment lost 0 bases, leaving 6 bases of the junction unmatched. In germline, CDR1 is WNHNN, CDR2 SYGVQD (reference sequence).

The CDR3 nucleotides are TGTGCCAGTCAAAACCGACAGGGGGCGTGGACTGAAGCTTTCTTT. Amino acids: CASQNRQGAWTEAFF. The chain is built from TRBV19 and TRBJ1-1, with TRBD1 identical over 10 bases. The trim removed 8 bases at V and 5 bases at J, leaving 11 bases unmatched. This CDR3 has 15 residues. CDR1 LNHDA and CDR2 SQIVND come from the germline V gene (reference sequence).

The chain employs TRBV7-9 and TRBJ2-5, with 11 bases aligning to TRBD1. TRBJ2-7 matches the DNA end more closely, so the J call is doubtful. This CDR3 comprises 15 residues. CDR1 SEHNR and CDR2 FQNEAQ come from the germline V gene (reference sequence). The CDR3 region has the DNA TGTGCCGGCCAGTCCGGGACAGGGGGTGGCTACGAGCAGTACTTC. It yields the protein CAGQSGTGGGYEQYF.

The J gene is TRBJ2-1, the V gene TRBV9, with D hard to call. The CDR3 extends over 15 amino acids. Trimming cost V 3 bases and J 0 bases, with 10 bases left between them. CDR1 and CDR2 from the germline V gene are SGDLS and YYNGEE. The CDR3 DNA reads TGTGCCAGCAGCGGAACCCGAGGCTCCTACAATGAGCAGTTCTTC. It translates to CASSGTRGSYNEQFF.

This chain uses TRBV27 with TRBJ2-5, with 8 bases identical to TRBD1. Germline CDR1 reads MNHEY; CDR2 reads SMNVEV (reference sequence). The CDR3 sequence is 14 residues long. Losses at the gene ends were 4 bases for V and 2 bases for J; bases not matched to a gene: 3. CDR3 nucleotides: TGTGCCAGCAGTTCGGGACAGGTACAAGAGACCCAGTACTTC. Translation: CASSSGQVQETQYF.

This clone was detected once. DNA for the CDR3: TGTGCCAGCAGCTTAGACGCGGTAAACATTCAGTACTTC. Protein sequence: CASSLDAVNIQYF. This chain links TRBV11-3 with TRBJ2-4; D remains unclear. Trimming removed 0 bases from V and 6 bases from J, with 6 bases in between. The length of the CDR3 is 13 residues. The germline V gene has CDR1 SGHNT and CDR2 YENEEA. Combining the CDR3 with reference TRBV11-3 and TRBJ2-4 gives the whole variable domain EAGVVQSPRYKIIEKKQPVAFWCNPISGHNTLYWYLQNLGQGPELLIRYENEEAVDDSQLPKDRFSAERLKGVDSTLKIQPAELGDSAVYLCASSLDAVNIQYFGAGTRLSVL.